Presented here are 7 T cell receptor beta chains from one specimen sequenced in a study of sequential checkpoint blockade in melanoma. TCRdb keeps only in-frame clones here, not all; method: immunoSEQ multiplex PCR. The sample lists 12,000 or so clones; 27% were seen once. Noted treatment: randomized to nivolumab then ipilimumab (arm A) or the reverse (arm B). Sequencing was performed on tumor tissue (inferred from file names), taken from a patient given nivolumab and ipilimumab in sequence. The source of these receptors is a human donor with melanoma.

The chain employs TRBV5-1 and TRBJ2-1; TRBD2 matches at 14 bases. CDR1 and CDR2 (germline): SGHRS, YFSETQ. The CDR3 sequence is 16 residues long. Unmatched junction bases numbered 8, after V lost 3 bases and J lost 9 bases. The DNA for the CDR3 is TGCGCCAGCAGCTCGGGACTAGCGGGGGCTTTGGGTGAGCAGTTCTTC. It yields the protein CASSSGLAGALGEQFF.

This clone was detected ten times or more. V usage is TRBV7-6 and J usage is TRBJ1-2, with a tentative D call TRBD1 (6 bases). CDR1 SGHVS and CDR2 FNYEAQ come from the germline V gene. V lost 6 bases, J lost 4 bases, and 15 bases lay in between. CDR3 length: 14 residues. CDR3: CASSDRDTSYGYTF. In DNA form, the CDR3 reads TGTGCCAGCAGTGACCGGGACACCTCCTATGGCTACACCTTC.

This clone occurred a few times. The CDR3: CASSYEVGGYEQYF. The CDR3 DNA follows: TGTGCCAGCAGTTACGAGGTAGGGGGGTACGAGCAGTACTTC. The genes are TRBV6-8 and TRBJ2-7, with D perhaps assigned TRBD1 or TRBD2 (6 bases each). V was clipped by 2 bases and J by 4 bases, with 12 bases between them. The CDR3 sequence is 14 residues long. The germline CDR1 and CDR2 sequences are MNHGY and SAAAGT.

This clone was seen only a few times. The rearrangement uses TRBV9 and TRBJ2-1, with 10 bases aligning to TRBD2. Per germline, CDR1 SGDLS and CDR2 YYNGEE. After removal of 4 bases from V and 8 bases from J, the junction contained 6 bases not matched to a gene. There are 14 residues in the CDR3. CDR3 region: CASSLLAGVYEQFF. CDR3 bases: TGTGCCAGCAGCCTGCTAGCGGGAGTTTATGAGCAGTTCTTC. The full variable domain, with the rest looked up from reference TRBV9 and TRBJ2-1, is DSGVTQTPKHLITATGQRVTLRCSPRSGDLSVYWYQQSLDQGLQFLIQYYNGEERAKGNILERFSAQQFPDLHSELNLSSLELGDSALYFCASSLLAGVYEQFFGPGTRLTVL.

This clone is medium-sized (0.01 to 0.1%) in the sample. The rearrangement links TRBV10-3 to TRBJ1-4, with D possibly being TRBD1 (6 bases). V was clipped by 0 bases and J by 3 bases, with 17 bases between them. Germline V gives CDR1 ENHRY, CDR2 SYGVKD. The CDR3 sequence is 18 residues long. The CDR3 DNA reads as TGTGCCATCAGTGAGTCCGTTGGCCTGAGGGGGTCTAATGAAAAACTGTTTTTT. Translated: CAISESVGLRGSNEKLFF.

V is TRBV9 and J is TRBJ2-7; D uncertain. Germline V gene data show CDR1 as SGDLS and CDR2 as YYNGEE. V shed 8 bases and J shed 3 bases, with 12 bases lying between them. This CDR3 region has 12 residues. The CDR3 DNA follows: TGTGCCAGTGTCGGACCTTTCTACGAGCAGTACTTC. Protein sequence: CASVGPFYEQYF.

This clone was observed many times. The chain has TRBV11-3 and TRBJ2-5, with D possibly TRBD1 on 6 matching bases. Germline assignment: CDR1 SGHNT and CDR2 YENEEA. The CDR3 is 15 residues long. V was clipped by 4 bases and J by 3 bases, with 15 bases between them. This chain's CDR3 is CASSSYATGEETQYF. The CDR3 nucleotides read TGTGCCAGCAGCTCTTATGCGACAGGAGAAGAGACCCAGTACTTC.